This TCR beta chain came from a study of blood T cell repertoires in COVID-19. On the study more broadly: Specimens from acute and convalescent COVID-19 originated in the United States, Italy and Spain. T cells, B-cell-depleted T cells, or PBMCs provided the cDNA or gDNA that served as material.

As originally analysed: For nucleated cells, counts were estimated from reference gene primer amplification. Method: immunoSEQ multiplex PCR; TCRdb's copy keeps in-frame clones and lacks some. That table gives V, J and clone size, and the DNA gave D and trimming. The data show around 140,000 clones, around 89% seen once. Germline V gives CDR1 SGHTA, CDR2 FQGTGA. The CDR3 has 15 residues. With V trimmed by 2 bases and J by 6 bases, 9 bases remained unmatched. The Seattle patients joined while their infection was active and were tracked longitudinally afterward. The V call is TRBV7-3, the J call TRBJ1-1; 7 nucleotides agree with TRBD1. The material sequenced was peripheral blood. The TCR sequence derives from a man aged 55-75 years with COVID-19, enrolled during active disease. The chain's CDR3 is CASSLEGAGRSEAFF. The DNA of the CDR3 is TGTGCCAGCAGCTTAGAGGGGGCAGGGAGATCTGAAGCTTTCTTT.